This is a list of T cell receptor beta chains from one sample in a study of control samples from healthy donors and cancer patients. Sequenced by immunoSEQ multiplex PCR; TCRdb stores in-frame clones only, minus some. Of around 33,000 clones listed, around 83% are singletons. Material: PBMCs. All receptors come from a woman between 40 and 55 years old with lung cancer. CDR3s include the opening cysteine and the closing phenylalanine or tryptophan. A D gene is named only where the DNA matches it firmly. The size field is filled for only some rows; it gives once, few, many or a size class.

TGTGCCAGCAGCCGGACTAGCGGGGTCCAAGAGACCCAGTACTTC,CASSRTSGVQETQYF,TRBJ2-5,.,TRBD2,TRBV4-2
TGTGCCAGCAGCTTAGTGGCAGGGGGCTACGAGCAGTACTTC,CASSLVAGGYEQYF,TRBJ2-7,.,TRBD1,TRBV7-9
TGTGCCAGCAGTTACTCAGTCCCCCAGGGATACGAGCAGTACTTC,CASSYSVPQGYEQYF,TRBJ2-7,.,.,TRBV6-6
TGTGCCAGCAGCATCAAGGAGACCCAGTACTTC,CASSIKETQYF,TRBJ2-5,.,.,TRBV2
TGTGCCAGCAGCCATCTGGTGGGGTCCGGGGAGCTGTTTTTT,CASSHLVGSGELFF,TRBJ2-2,.,.,TRBV11-2
TGTGCTAGTGGTTTGGTGCTGGCAGGAACAGGTCAGCCCCAGCATTTT,CASGLVLAGTGQPQHF,TRBJ1-5,few,.,TRBV12-5
TGTGCCAGCAGCCAAGCCGTTGGGCGGCCCTTAGGGGAGACCCAGTACTTC,CASSQAVGRPLGETQYF,TRBJ2-5,.,.,TRBV4-2
TGTGCCAGCAGTCCCCGACTGGGGGGGCTGACAGATACGCAGTATTTT,CASSPRLGGLTDTQYF,TRBJ2-3,.,.,TRBV28
TGTGCCAGCAGCGGGGACAGGGGACTCTATGGCTACACCTTC,CASSGDRGLYGYTF,TRBJ1-2,.,TRBD1,TRBV2
TGTGCCAGCAGCTTAGTAGTGTCCAGGAGCATCTACGAGCAGTACTTC,CASSLVVSRSIYEQYF,TRBJ2-7,few,.,TRBV7-2
TGTGCCAGCAGCTTAAACAGTGCTGGGGACATTCAGTACTTC,CASSLNSAGDIQYF,TRBJ2-4,once,.,TRBV11-2
TGCGCCAGCAGCCCGGACGGCAGGGGGTCCAATCAGCCCCAGCATTTT,CASSPDGRGSNQPQHF,TRBJ1-5,.,TRBD1,TRBV5-1
TGTGCCAGCAGCCAGCAGGGGAATCAGCCCCAGCATTTT,CASSQQGNQPQHF,TRBJ1-5,.,.,TRBV3-1/TRBV3-2
TGTGCCAGCAGTCCCGGGTATATGAACACTGAAGCTTTCTTT,CASSPGYMNTEAFF,TRBJ1-1,.,.,TRBV6-5
TGTGCCAGCAGCCACCCCGGGACTAGGGACTACAATGAGCAGTTCTTC,CASSHPGTRDYNEQFF,TRBJ2-1,once,TRBD2,TRBV4-2
TGTGCCAGCAGCCAAGATCCCGGGACGTCTGGAAACACCATATATTTT,CASSQDPGTSGNTIYF,TRBJ1-3,.,.,TRBV4-2
TGTGCCAGCAGCCCACCAGCTAAGGGGGTCCAGAACACTGAAGCTTTCTTT,CASSPPAKGVQNTEAFF,TRBJ1-1,.,.,TRBV3-1/TRBV3-2
TGTGCCAGCAGCTTGACGTACTCCTCAGATACGCAGTATTTT,CASSLTYSSDTQYF,TRBJ2-3,.,.,TRBV5-6
TGTGCCAGCAGCGGCCTGGGAGACACTGAAGCTTTCTTT,CASSGLGDTEAFF,TRBJ1-1,.,.,TRBV9
TGTGCCAGCAGCAAAGCGGTAGGGTATCAGCCCCAGCATTTT,CASSKAVGYQPQHF,TRBJ1-5,.,.,TRBV21-1
TGTGCCAGTAGAAACCCCCTCCGCCGGGACACTGAAGCTTTCTTT,CASRNPLRRDTEAFF,TRBJ1-1,.,.,TRBV19
TGTGCCAGCAGTGAAGAAGACAGTTACACAGATACGCAGTATTTT,CASSEEDSYTDTQYF,TRBJ2-3,.,.,TRBV25-1
TGTGCCATCAGTGAGTCCGCCTCCTACGAGCAGTACTTC,CAISESASYEQYF,TRBJ2-7,.,.,TRBV10-3
TGTGCCAGCAGTTACTCTGCCCGGGCGCGAGGGGAGCAGTACTTC,CASSYSARARGEQYF,TRBJ2-7,.,.,TRBV6-5
TGTGCCAGCAGCTCACAGACTAGCGGGGGAGCCGAGCAGTTCTTC,CASSSQTSGGAEQFF,TRBJ2-1,.,TRBD2,TRBV11-3
TGTGCCAGTAGTACTGCAGGGTTGGGTAATTCACCCCTCCACTTT,CASSTAGLGNSPLHF,TRBJ1-6,.,.,TRBV19
TGTGCCAGCAGTTTCGACAGGAAGAATTCACCCCTCCACTTT,CASSFDRKNSPLHF,TRBJ1-6,.,.,TRBV2
TGTGCCAGCAGCCTGAAGGCCTCTGGAAACACCATATATTTT,CASSLKASGNTIYF,TRBJ1-3,.,.,TRBV3-1/TRBV3-2
TGTGCCAGCAGCCCGGGAAGGGTCAATGAGCAGTTCTTC,CASSPGRVNEQFF,TRBJ2-1,.,.,TRBV5-4
TGTGCCAGTAGTATCGAGGACAGGGGATCTCAGCCCCAGCATTTT,CASSIEDRGSQPQHF,TRBJ1-5,once,TRBD1,TRBV19
TGTGCCAGCAGCCACTTGGGGACTCCGTCCCAGAAGGTCTTC,CASSHLGTPSQKVF,TRBJ2-1,.,.,TRBV11-3
TGTGCTAGTGGTTTGTCCCCCCGGACGATCTACGAGCAGTACTTC,CASGLSPRTIYEQYF,TRBJ2-7,.,.,TRBV12-5
TGTGCCAGCAGCTACGGGGAGGGGGAGACCCAGTACTTC,CASSYGEGETQYF,TRBJ2-5,few,TRBD2,TRBV7-3
TGTGCCAGCAGCGAGACAGTCTCGGGCTACACCTTC,CASSETVSGYTF,TRBJ1-2,.,.,TRBV6-5
TGCGCCAGCAGCCAAGAGCGGGGGCTGGGTGAAAAACTGTTTTTT,CASSQERGLGEKLFF,TRBJ1-4,.,.,TRBV4-3
TGTGCCAGCAGCCTTATTCGCGGGGAGCTGTTTTTT,CASSLIRGELFF,TRBJ2-2,.,.,TRBV5-4
TGTGCCAGCAGTGACAGCGGATATAGCAATCAGCCCCAGCATTTT,CASSDSGYSNQPQHF,TRBJ1-5,.,.,TRBV6-1
TGTGCCAGCAGTTACGGGGGGACCGGGGAGCTGTTTTTT,CASSYGGTGELFF,TRBJ2-2,once,.,TRBV6-2/TRBV6-3
TGCGCCAGCAGTGAGTCGGGACGGGCCTACGAGCAGTACTTC,CASSESGRAYEQYF,TRBJ2-7,.,.,TRBV10-2
TGTGCCACCCCACCCCTGCTCGGGACGTTAAAAGAGACCCAGTACTTC,CATPPLLGTLKETQYF,TRBJ2-5,.,.,TRBV24-1
TGTGCCAGCAGTTTCCTACCCTATCCTTCCCTCCACTTT,CASSFLPYPSLHF,TRBJ1-6,.,.,TRBV28
TGTGCCAGCTCACTGGGACAGTTAGGGGAGCAGTACTTC,CASSLGQLGEQYF,TRBJ2-7,.,TRBD1,TRBV18
TGTGCCAGTAGTGCGGCAGCTTCCTACGAGCAGTACTTC,CASSAAASYEQYF,TRBJ2-7,.,.,TRBV19
TGTGCCAGCAAGGCGTCAGGGGGCAATGAGCAGTTCTTC,CASKASGGNEQFF,TRBJ2-1,.,TRBD1,TRBV27
TGTGCCAGCACCCGGGGGGGGGCTAATTCACCCCTCCACTTT,CASTRGGANSPLHF,TRBJ1-6,.,.,TRBV27
TGTGCCAGCAGCTTAGACTCAGACAGGGGAAAAGATACGCAGTATTTT,CASSLDSDRGKDTQYF,TRBJ2-3,.,TRBD1,TRBV11-3
TGTGCCAGCTCGCCGGCCCACCAAGAGACCCAGTACTTC,CASSPAHQETQYF,TRBJ2-5,.,.,TRBV18
TGTGCCAGCAGTGATTCCGTCAGCGGGGGGGCCTACGAGCAGTACTTC,CASSDSVSGGAYEQYF,TRBJ2-7,.,TRBD2,TRBV2
TGTGCCTGGAGTGCGGGGGGGGCTCACCCTGAGCAGTTCTTC,CAWSAGGAHPEQFF,TRBJ2-1,.,TRBD2,TRBV30
TGTGCCAGCAGCTCCTTACAGACACGGAGGGGCTACACCTTC,CASSSLQTRRGYTF,TRBJ1-2,.,.,TRBV5-6
TGTGCCTTGGCTGACAGGGGGCAGGGCGGGGAGCTGTTTTTT,CALADRGQGGELFF,TRBJ2-2,.,TRBD1,TRBV10-3
TGTGCCAGCAGCACCGTCGTGAGCGATGAGCAGTTCTTC,CASSTVVSDEQFF,TRBJ2-1,.,.,TRBV6-2/TRBV6-3